This is a list of T cell receptor beta chains from one sample in a study of T-cell memory formation after mild COVID-19. Via MiXCR, TCRdb re-called the 5' RACE reads, giving one row per CDR3 protein. The data hold about 470,000 distinct CDR3 sequences, with more than 20% observed a single time. Sequenced sample: PBMCs or a T cell subset sorted from them (not recorded which). Receptors were obtained from an adult woman who had mild COVID-19 (a few samples of this study predate the infection). Cell type and time point are not known. CDR3s include the opening cysteine and the closing phenylalanine or tryptophan. D genes are given only for firm matches. Clone size is given for some rows only: seen once, a few or many times, or a class if the clone is expanded.

d_call,j_call,v_call,clone_size,cdr3_length,cdr3_nt,cdr3_aa
NA,TRBJ2-3,TRBV5-1,few,17,TGCGCCAGCAGCTTGGTGGGACGGACCCTCCGGCCAGATACGCAGTATTTT,CASSLVGRTLRPDTQYF
TRBD2,TRBJ2-1,TRBV12-3/TRBV12-4,NA,17,TGTGCCAGCAGTTATGTTCGGACTAGCGGGGCCTACAATGAGCAGTTCTTC,CASSYVRTSGAYNEQFF
NA,TRBJ2-2,TRBV5-4,few,16,TGTGCCAGCAGCTATGAGGGGGCGGGAGGAACCGGGGAGCTGTTTTTT,CASSYEGAGGTGELFF
TRBD1,TRBJ1-5,TRBV20-1,few,14,TGCAGTGCTGGGACAGGGTCCAGCAATCAGCCCCAGCATTTT,CSAGTGSSNQPQHF
TRBD2,TRBJ2-3,TRBV4-1,NA,17,TGCGCCAGCAGCCAAGGGTGGCTAGCGGGGGGAGCAGATACGCAGTATTTT,CASSQGWLAGGADTQYF
NA,TRBJ2-3,TRBV10-3,few,15,TGTGCCATCAGTGAGTCGGGCAGGGGCCCAGATACGCAGTATTTT,CAISESGRGPDTQYF
NA,TRBJ2-7,TRBV27,few,16,TGTGCCAGCAGTTTAACAGCCGGGTCTTCTATCTCCGAGCAGTACTTC,CASSLTAGSSISEQYF
NA,TRBJ1-2,TRBV27,NA,12,TGTGCCAGCAGTACCATCGGCTATGGCTACACCTTC,CASSTIGYGYTF
TRBD1,TRBJ2-6,TRBV2,NA,20,TGTGCCAACAGTGAGATAACCGGGACAGCCCTAGGGACTGGGGCCAACGTCCTGACTTTC,CANSEITGTALGTGANVLTF
NA,TRBJ2-1,TRBV6-6,NA,15,TGTGCCAGCAGGCTGAGGACGGATCCCGGAGATGAGCAGTTCTTC,CASRLRTDPGDEQFF
TRBD1,TRBJ2-7,TRBV12-3/TRBV12-4,few,13,TGTGCCAGCAGGGGGACAGGCGGCGGCGAGCAGTACTTC,CASRGTGGGEQYF
NA,TRBJ1-2,TRBV5-5,few,15,TGTGCCAGCAGCCTAATCACCAATAGGCGTGGTGGCTACACCTTC,CASSLITNRRGGYTF
NA,TRBJ2-2,TRBV6-5,NA,19,TGTGCCAGCAGTTACAGTTTAGGACCGGGACGCACGAACACCGGGGAGCTGTTTTTT,CASSYSLGPGRTNTGELFF